Presented here are 27 T cell receptor beta chains from one specimen sequenced in a study of blood T cells in healthy people across ages. Sample-barcoded 5' priming and a J-beta primer mix drove a second PCR of roughly 6 to 12 cycles. MiXCR, applied by TCRdb to the 5' RACE reads, yields one record per CDR3 protein. The data hold over 1,300,000 distinct CDR3 sequences, with approximately 59% observed a single time. The sequenced material came from blood. These receptors came from a man aged 18 to 30 in good health.

The rearrangement uses TRBV7-9 and TRBJ1-2, with D maybe TRBD1 (5 bases). The CDR3 loop spans 13 amino acids. CDR1 is SEHNR and CDR2 is FQNEAQ in the germline V gene (reference sequence). V was clipped by 7 bases and J by 3 bases, with 12 bases between them. The CDR3 sequence: CASTQMGDYGYTF. The DNA for the CDR3 is TGTGCCAGCACCCAAATGGGGGACTATGGCTACACCTTC.

DNA for the CDR3: TGTGCCAGCAGCTCCTCCGGACTAGCGGGAGACAATGAGCAGTTCTTC. It encodes CASSSSGLAGDNEQFF. The chain recombines TRBV13 with TRBJ2-1, with TRBD2 identical over 13 bases. J lost 5 bases, V lost 4 bases, and 5 bases had no gene match. The V gene's germline CDR1 is PRHDT and CDR2 FYEKMQ (reference sequence). The CDR3 is 16 residues long.

The chain employs TRBV6-1 and TRBJ2-4; D possibly uses TRBD1 or TRBD2 (5 bases each). Germline values: CDR1 MNHNS, CDR2 SASEGT. The V end was cut by 4 bases, the J end by 10 bases, with 17 bases between. The CDR3 consists of 14 residues. CDR3 protein: CASSARDHLLIQYF. CDR3 coding DNA: TGTGCCAGCAGTGCTCGGGACCATCTACTAATTCAGTACTTC.

V gene TRBV4-1 combines with J gene TRBJ2-1; D is unresolved. V was clipped by 5 bases and J by 5 bases, with 10 bases between them. The CDR3 spans 13 residues. The V gene's germline CDR1 is MGHRA and CDR2 YSYEKL. The CDR3 protein is CASSSPWHNEQFF. In nucleotides, the CDR3 is TGCGCCAGCAGCTCCCCCTGGCACAATGAGCAGTTCTTC.

This clonotype appeared a few times. This chain joins TRBV4-3 and TRBJ1-5; D unresolved. V lost 0 bases and J lost 2, with 5 bases in between. The germline gives CDR1 LGHNA, CDR2 YSLEER. The CDR3 is made up of 14 amino acids. CDR3 nucleotide sequence: TGCGCCAGCAGCCAAGACTACCGCAATCAGCCCCAGCATTTT. As protein: CASSQDYRNQPQHF.

The chain has TRBV24-1 and TRBJ2-5; 10 bases agree with TRBD2. Unmatched junction bases numbered 7, after V lost 3 bases and J lost 1 base. The CDR3 covers 17 residues. Germline V lookup: CDR1 KGHDR, CDR2 SFDVKD. The CDR3 is CATSDLPLAGTQETQYF. The CDR3, as DNA: TGTGCCACCAGTGATCTGCCACTAGCGGGGACCCAAGAGACCCAGTACTTC.

The chain links TRBV24-1 to TRBJ2-1; 9 nucleotides align to TRBD1. The V segment lost 6 bases and the J segment 10 bases; nucleotides outside the gene matches: 15. This CDR3 has 16 residues. CDR1 KGHDR and CDR2 SFDVKD come from the germline V gene. The CDR3 DNA reads as TGTGCCACCAGTCCGGGACAGGGATTTTTCATGAAAGAGCAGTTCTTC. It yields the protein CATSPGQGFFMKEQFF.

This clonotype was detected only once. The rearrangement joins TRBV9 to TRBJ2-2; D may be TRBD2 (5 bases). Germline V lookup: CDR1 SGDLS, CDR2 YYNGEE. Deletions cut 0 bases from V and 4 bases from J, with 7 bases between. The length of the CDR3 is 14 residues. The CDR3 bases are TGTGCCAGCAGCGTAGGGGGAGTCACCGGGGAGCTGTTTTTT. Protein: CASSVGGVTGELFF. Complete variable domain (other parts from reference TRBV9 and TRBJ2-2): DSGVTQTPKHLITATGQRVTLRCSPRSGDLSVYWYQQSLDQGLQFLIQYYNGEERAKGNILERFSAQQFPDLHSELNLSSLELGDSALYFCASSVGGVTGELFFGEGSRLTVL.

CDR3 nucleotides: TGTGCCAGCCGGATTTACGAGAGGGCGCAGTACTTC. It translates to CASRIYERAQYF. V gene TRBV2 combines with J gene TRBJ2-5, with D perhaps TRBD2 (5 bases). Germline CDR1 is SNHLY and CDR2 is FYNNEI. Deletions cut 8 bases from V and 11 bases from J, with 18 bases between. CDR3 length: 12 residues. Based on the CDR3 plus reference TRBV2 and TRBJ2-5, the full variable domain is EPEVTQTPSHQVTQMGQEVILRCVPISNHLYFYWYRQILGQKVEFLVSFYNNEISEKSEIFDDQFSVERPDGSNFTLKIRSTKLEDSAMYFCASRIYERAQYFGPGTRLLVL.

V and J are TRBV4-1 and TRBJ2-7, with D perhaps assigned TRBD1 or TRBD2 (5 bases each). From germline, CDR1 is MGHRA and CDR2 YSYEKL. V was shortened by 4 bases and J by 3 bases, with 16 bases between the two germline ends. This CDR3 is 15 amino acids long. The CDR3: CASSLDRGVGYEQYF. CDR3 sequence (DNA): TGCGCCAGCAGCCTAGACAGAGGGGTAGGCTACGAGCAGTACTTC.

This chain links TRBV21-1 with TRBJ2-1; the D call of TRBD1 is as the table states it, not checked on the DNA. The J call may be incorrect, as the DNA end agrees better with TRBJ2-7. TRBV21-1 is an annotated pseudogene. The CDR3 extends over 17 amino acids. The CDR3 DNA sequence: TGTGCCAGCAGCGTCCCCCCTCGGGCAGGGGGGGTCAATGAGCAGTACTTC. Its translation: CASSVPPRAGGVNEQYF.

This chain's CDR3 is CATSDPTGYEQYF. The CDR3 DNA reads TGTGCCACCAGTGATCCGACAGGTTACGAGCAGTACTTC. V usage is TRBV24-1 and J usage is TRBJ2-7, with TRBD1 as a possible D gene (6 bases). V shed 3 bases and J shed 4 bases, with 9 bases lying between them. The length of the CDR3 is 13 residues. Germline CDR1 and CDR2: KGHDR and SFDVKD.

The chain has TRBV3-1 and TRBJ2-7; D might be TRBD1 (8 bases). Trimming pared 1 base from V and 2 bases from J, leaving 12 bases between. Germline CDR1 LGHDT, CDR2 YNNKEL (reference sequence). The CDR3 is 15 residues long. This CDR3 is CASSQGTGGAYEQYF. CDR3 in DNA: TGTGCCAGCAGCCAAGGTACAGGGGGGGCCTACGAGCAGTACTTC.

The V gene is TRBV29-1, the J gene TRBJ2-7; TRBD2 matches 9 bases. Per germline, CDR1 SQVTM and CDR2 ANQGSEA. The CDR3 has 11 residues. As DNA, the CDR3 is TGCAGATCGACTAGCGGCTACGAGCAGTACTTC. Its translation is CRSTSGYEQYF.

J is TRBJ2-3 and V is TRBV20-1; D is undetermined. Trimming pared 4 bases from V and 0 bases from J, leaving 11 bases between. Per germline, CDR1 DFQATT and CDR2 SNEGSKA (reference sequence). The CDR3 runs to 14 residues. The CDR3 loop is CSAMVGSSTDTQYF. CDR3 DNA sequence: TGCAGTGCTATGGTCGGATCTAGCACAGATACGCAGTATTTT.

This chain links TRBV4-1 with TRBJ2-2; D is possibly TRBD1 or TRBD2 (7 bases each). V was clipped by 4 bases and J by 6 bases, with 21 bases between them. The CDR3 runs 17 residues. Germline V gene data show CDR1 as MGHRA and CDR2 as YSYEKL. DNA of the CDR3: TGCGCCAGCAGCCTATGGGACAGCCGACTAGCCCCCGGGGAGCTGTTTTTT. As protein: CASSLWDSRLAPGELFF.

V gene TRBV5-4 combines with J gene TRBJ2-1; TRBD1 might be the D (7 bases). There are 16 residues in the CDR3. The germline gives CDR1 SGHNT, CDR2 YYREEE (reference sequence). V was pared by 6 bases and J by 2 bases, with 18 bases between. As DNA, the CDR3 is TGTGCCAGCAACAATGTAGGCAGGGGGGCCTACAATGAGCAGTTCTTC. Its translation: CASNNVGRGAYNEQFF.

The V and J genes are TRBV2 and TRBJ2-3, with unresolved D. Germline CDR1 reads SNHLY; CDR2 reads FYNNEI. V lost 6 bases and J lost 0, with 16 bases in between. The CDR3 covers 16 residues. The CDR3 DNA follows: TGTGCCAGCAGCGAAAACCGACCCTGGAGCACAGATACGCAGTATTTT. Translated, it gives CASSENRPWSTDTQYF.

This clonotype turned up a few times. V usage is TRBV20-1 and J usage is TRBJ2-1, with 9 bases identical to TRBD1. CDR3 length equals 15 residues. Germline values: CDR1 DFQATT, CDR2 SNEGSKA (reference sequence). V was clipped by 1 base and J by 9 bases; unmatched bases: 10. As DNA, the CDR3 is TGCAGTGCTAGAGGGCGGAGGGACAGGGAATCTGAGCAGTTCTTC. Amino acid sequence: CSARGRRDRESEQFF.

The rearrangement joins TRBV5-1 to TRBJ2-1; no reliable D call. Trimming shortened V by 2 bases and J by 0 bases, and 6 bases separated the two germline ends. CDR3 length: 14 residues. Germline V gene data show CDR1 as SGHRS and CDR2 as YFSETQ. For the CDR3, the DNA is TGCGCCAGCAGCTTACAGTTCTCCTACAATGAGCAGTTCTTC. As protein: CASSLQFSYNEQFF.

V usage is TRBV5-1 and J usage is TRBJ1-1; D gene unclear. The V and J ends lost 4 bases and 3 bases respectively, with 13 bases between them. CDR1 is SGHRS, CDR2 YFSETQ, per germline. The CDR3 runs 14 residues. CDR3 coding DNA: TGCGCCAGCAGCGCCATGGACGGAGACACTGAAGCTTTCTTT. Translated: CASSAMDGDTEAFF.

J is TRBJ2-1 and V is TRBV5-1; D gene ambiguous. The CDR3 extends over 13 amino acids. CDR1 is SGHRS and CDR2 is YFSETQ in the germline V gene. V was clipped by 4 bases and J by 5 bases, with 10 bases between them. The CDR3 sequence is CASSLEYHNEQFF. CDR3 coding DNA: TGCGCCAGCAGCCTCGAATATCACAATGAGCAGTTCTTC.

This clonotype was counted a few times. The chain has TRBV29-1 and TRBJ2-7; D gene uncertain. The CDR3 contains 13 residues. The V end lost 4 bases, the J end lost 1 base, and 11 bases lay between the germline ends. Germline assignment: CDR1 SQVTM and CDR2 ANQGSEA. This CDR3 is CSVGQALSYEQYF. Here the CDR3 DNA reads TGCAGCGTTGGGCAGGCACTTTCCTACGAGCAGTACTTC.

The chain carries TRBV4-1 and TRBJ1-2; possibly TRBD1 for D (6 bases). The CDR3 is 13 residues long. V lost 3 bases and J lost 8, with 13 bases in between. CDR1 and CDR2 from the germline V gene are MGHRA and YSYEKL. The CDR3 region has the DNA TGCGCCAGCAGCCAGGTGGGGGGCATAGGCTACACCTTC. Amino acid sequence: CASSQVGGIGYTF.

The rearrangement uses TRBV29-1 and TRBJ2-1; D is possibly TRBD2 (5 bases). The CDR3 covers 13 residues. Germline CDR1 is SQVTM and CDR2 is ANQGSEA. The V end lost 7 bases, the J end lost 2 bases, and 12 bases lay between the germline ends. CDR3 nucleotides: TGCAGCGCTGACCTGCGGGCCTACAATGAGCAGTTCTTC. It yields the protein CSADLRAYNEQFF.

The V and J genes are TRBV5-1 and TRBJ1-1; D is undetermined. The CDR3 loop spans 14 amino acids. Germline V gene data show CDR1 as SGHRS and CDR2 as YFSETQ. Trimming took 4 bases from V and 2 from J, leaving 12 bases between them. DNA for the CDR3: TGCGCCAGCAGCCATTCCGGCCGAAACACTGAAGCTTTCTTT. It translates to CASSHSGRNTEAFF.

The J gene is TRBJ1-2, the V gene TRBV5-1; D unclear. The CDR3 spans 14 residues. Germline values: CDR1 SGHRS, CDR2 YFSETQ. With 0 bases removed from V and 3 bases from J, the gap between germline ends came to 9 bases. CDR3 sequence: CASSLVQSYYGYTF. The CDR3 DNA reads TGCGCCAGCAGCTTGGTTCAGTCTTACTATGGCTACACCTTC.